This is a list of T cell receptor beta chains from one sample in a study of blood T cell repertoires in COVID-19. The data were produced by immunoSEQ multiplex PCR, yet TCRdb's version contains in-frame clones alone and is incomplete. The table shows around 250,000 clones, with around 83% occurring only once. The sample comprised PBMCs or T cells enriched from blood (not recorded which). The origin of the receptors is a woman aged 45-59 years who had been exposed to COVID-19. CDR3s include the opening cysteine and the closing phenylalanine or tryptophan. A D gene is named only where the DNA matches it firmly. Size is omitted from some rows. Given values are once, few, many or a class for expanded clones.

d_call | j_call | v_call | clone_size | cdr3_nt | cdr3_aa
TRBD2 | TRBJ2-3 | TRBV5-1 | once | TGCGCCAGCAGCTTGGGTAGCGGGGGGCTCACAGATACGCAGTATTTT | CASSLGSGGLTDTQYF
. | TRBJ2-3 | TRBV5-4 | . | TGTGCCAGCAGCTTGGCCCCACAGAGACGCACAGATACGCAGTATTTT | CASSLAPQRRTDTQYF
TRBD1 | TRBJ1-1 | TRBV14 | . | TGTGCCAGCAGCCCTAGACAGGGTTTAATGGCTTTCTTT | CASSPRQGLMAFF
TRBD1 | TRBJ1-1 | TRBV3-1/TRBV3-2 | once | TGTGCCAGCAGCCGACGACAGGGGGCAGCTGAAGCTTTCTTT | CASSRRQGAAEAFF
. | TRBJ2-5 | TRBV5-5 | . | TGTGCCAGCAGCTTAGGAGGAGGGGAGACCCAGTACTTC | CASSLGGGETQYF
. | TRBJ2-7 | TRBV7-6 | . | TGTGCCAGCAGCCATCAGGAGAGGATTCAGGGCGAGCAGTACTTC | CASSHQERIQGEQYF
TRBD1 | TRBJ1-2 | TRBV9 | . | TGTGCCAGCAGCGTAGCTGCGACAGGGCACGATGGCTACACCTTC | CASSVAATGHDGYTF
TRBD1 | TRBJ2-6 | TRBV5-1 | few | TGCGCCAGCAGCCACCGGACAGGCAACTCTGGGGCCAACGTCCTGACTTTC | CASSHRTGNSGANVLTF
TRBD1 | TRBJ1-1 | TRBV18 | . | TGTGCCAGCTCACCACCGACAGGGAGGAACACTGAAGCTTTCTTT | CASSPPTGRNTEAFF
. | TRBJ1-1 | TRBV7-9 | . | TGTGCCAGCTGGCCATGGGGAGGAAACACTGAAGCTTTCTTT | CASWPWGGNTEAFF
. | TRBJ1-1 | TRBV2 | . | TGTGCCAGCAGTGAAGCTGCGAGCCAGGGGCAAGCTTTCTTT | CASSEAASQGQAFF